This TCR beta chain was sequenced during a study of blood T cells in healthy people across ages. Samples had at least 7 million PBMCs isolated from them. J was trimmed by 9 bases and V by 6 bases; bases with no gene match: 18. The CDR3 is 18 amino acids. Germline-derived CDR1 and CDR2 are SQVTM and ANQGSEA. Sample-barcoded 5' priming and a J-beta primer mix drove a second PCR of about 6 to 12 cycles. The template-switch adaptor was a 5' adaptor with 12 random nucleotides. It tagged each cDNA molecule. TCRdb passed the 5' RACE reads through MiXCR, listing each CDR3 protein once. The sample includes hundreds of thousands of distinct CDR3 sequences, 20% to 25% of them seen just once.

This receptor was obtained from a man in his 70s in good health. The specimen was blood. The chain combines TRBV29-1 with TRBJ2-1; the match to TRBD2 covers 15 bases. CDR3 protein: CSVDSRGWTSGRAGEQFF. The CDR3 DNA reads TGCAGCGTCGACTCCCGTGGTTGGACTAGCGGGAGGGCAGGTGAGCAGTTCTTC.